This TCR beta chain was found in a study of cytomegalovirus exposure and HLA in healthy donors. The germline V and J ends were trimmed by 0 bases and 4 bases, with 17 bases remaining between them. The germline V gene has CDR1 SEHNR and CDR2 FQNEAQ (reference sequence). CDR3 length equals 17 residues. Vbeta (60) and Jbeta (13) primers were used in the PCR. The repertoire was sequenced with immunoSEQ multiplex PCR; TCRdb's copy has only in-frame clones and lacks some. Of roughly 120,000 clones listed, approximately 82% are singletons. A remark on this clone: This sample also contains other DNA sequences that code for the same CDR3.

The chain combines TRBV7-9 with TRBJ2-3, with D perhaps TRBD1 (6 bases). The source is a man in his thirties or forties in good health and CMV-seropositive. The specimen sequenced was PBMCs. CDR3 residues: CASSLAVGQGFADTQYF. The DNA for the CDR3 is TGTGCCAGCAGCTTAGCCGTAGGGCAGGGGTTTGCAGATACGCAGTATTTT.